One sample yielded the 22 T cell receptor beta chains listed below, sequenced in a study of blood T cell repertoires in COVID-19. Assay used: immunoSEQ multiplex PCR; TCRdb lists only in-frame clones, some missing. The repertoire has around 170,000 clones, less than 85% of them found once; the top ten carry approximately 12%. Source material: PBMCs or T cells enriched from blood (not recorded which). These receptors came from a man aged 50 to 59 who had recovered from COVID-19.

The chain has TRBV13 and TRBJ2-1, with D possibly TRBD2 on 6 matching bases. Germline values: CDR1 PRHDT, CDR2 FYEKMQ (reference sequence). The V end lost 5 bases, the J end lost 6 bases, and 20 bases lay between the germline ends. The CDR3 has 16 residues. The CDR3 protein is CASSDHTSWMSNEQFF. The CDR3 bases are TGTGCCAGCAGCGATCATACTAGCTGGATGTCCAATGAGCAGTTCTTC. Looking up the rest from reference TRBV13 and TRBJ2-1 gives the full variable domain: AAGVIQSPRHLIKEKRETATLKCYPIPRHDTVYWYQQGPGQDPQFLISFYEKMQSDKGSIPDRFSAQQFSDYHSELNMSSLELGDSALYFCASSDHTSWMSNEQFFGPGTRLTVL.

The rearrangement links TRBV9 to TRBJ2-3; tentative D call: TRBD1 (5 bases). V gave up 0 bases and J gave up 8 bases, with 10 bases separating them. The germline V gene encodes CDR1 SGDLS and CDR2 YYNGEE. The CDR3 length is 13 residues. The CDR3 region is CASSVAGLSTQYF. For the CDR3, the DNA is TGTGCCAGCAGCGTAGCAGGGCTTAGTACGCAGTATTTT.

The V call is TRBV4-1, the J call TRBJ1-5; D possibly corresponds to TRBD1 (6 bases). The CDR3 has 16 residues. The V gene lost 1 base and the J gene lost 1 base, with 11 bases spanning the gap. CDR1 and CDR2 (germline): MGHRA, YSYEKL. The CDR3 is CASSQVIQGSNQPQHF. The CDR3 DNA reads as TGCGCCAGCAGCCAAGTAATCCAGGGGAGCAATCAGCCCCAGCATTTT.

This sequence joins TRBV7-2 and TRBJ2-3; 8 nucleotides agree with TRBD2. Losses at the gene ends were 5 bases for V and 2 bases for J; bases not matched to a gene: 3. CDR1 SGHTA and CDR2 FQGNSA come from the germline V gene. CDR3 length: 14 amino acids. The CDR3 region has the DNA TGTGCCAGCAGCCCCGGACTAGCCACAGATACGCAGTATTTT. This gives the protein CASSPGLATDTQYF. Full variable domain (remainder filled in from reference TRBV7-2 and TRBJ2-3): GAGVSQSPSNKVTEKGKDVELRCDPISGHTALYWYRQSLGQGLEFLIYFQGNSAPDKSGLPSDRFSAERTGGSVSTLTIQRTQQEDSAVYLCASSPGLATDTQYFGPGTRLTVL.

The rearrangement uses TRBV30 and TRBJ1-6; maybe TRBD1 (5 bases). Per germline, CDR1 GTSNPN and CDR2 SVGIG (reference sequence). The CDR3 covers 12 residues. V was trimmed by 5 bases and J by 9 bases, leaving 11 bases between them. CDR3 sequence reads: CAWSAGISPLHF. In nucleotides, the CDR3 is TGTGCCTGGTCTGCAGGGATTTCACCCCTCCACTTT.

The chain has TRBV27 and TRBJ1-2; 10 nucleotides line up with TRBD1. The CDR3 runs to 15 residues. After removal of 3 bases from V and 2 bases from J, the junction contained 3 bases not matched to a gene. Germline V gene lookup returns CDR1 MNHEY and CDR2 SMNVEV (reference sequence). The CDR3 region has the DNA TGTGCCAGCAGTTTGGCGGGACAGGGGAACTATGGCTACACCTTC. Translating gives CASSLAGQGNYGYTF.

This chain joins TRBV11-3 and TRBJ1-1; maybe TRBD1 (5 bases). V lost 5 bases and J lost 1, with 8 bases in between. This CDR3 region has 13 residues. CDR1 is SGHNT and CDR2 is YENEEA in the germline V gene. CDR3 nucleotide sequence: TGTGCCAGCAGCCAGCAGGGGAACACTGAAGCTTTCTTT. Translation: CASSQQGNTEAFF.

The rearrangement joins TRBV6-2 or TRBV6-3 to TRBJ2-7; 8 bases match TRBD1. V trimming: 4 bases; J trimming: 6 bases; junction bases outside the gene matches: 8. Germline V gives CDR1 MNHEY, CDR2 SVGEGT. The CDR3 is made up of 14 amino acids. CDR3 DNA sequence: TGTGCCAGCAGTTCCCCGTGGACAGGGAGCGAGCAGTACTTC. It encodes CASSSPWTGSEQYF.

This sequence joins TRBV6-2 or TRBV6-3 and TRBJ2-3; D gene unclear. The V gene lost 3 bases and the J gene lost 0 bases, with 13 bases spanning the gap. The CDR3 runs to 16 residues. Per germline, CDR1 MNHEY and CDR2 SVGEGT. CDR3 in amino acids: CASSYGVSESTDTQYF. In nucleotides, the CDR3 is TGTGCCAGCAGTTATGGTGTCTCCGAGAGCACAGATACGCAGTATTTT.

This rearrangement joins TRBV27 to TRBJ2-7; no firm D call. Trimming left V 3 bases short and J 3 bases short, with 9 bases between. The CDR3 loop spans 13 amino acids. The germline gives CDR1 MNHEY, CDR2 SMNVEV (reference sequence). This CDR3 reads CASSLGFYYEQYF. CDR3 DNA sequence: TGTGCCAGCAGTTTGGGCTTTTACTACGAGCAGTACTTC.

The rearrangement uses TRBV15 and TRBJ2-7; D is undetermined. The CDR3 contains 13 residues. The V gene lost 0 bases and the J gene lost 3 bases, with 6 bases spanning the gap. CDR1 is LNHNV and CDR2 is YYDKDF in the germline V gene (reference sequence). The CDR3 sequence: CATSRDSGYEQYF. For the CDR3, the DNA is TGTGCCACCAGCAGAGATTCAGGCTACGAGCAGTACTTC.

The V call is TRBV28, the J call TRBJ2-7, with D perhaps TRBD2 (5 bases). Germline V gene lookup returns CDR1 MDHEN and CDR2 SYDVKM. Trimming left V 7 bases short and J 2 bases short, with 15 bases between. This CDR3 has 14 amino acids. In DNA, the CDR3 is TGTGCCAGCACCCTTCGAGAGGGCCCCTACGAGCAGTACTTC. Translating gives CASTLREGPYEQYF.

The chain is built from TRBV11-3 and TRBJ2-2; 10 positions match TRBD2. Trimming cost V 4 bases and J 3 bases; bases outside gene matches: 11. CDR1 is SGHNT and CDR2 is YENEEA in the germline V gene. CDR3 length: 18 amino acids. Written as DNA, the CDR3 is TGTGCCAGCAGCTCCCGAGGTAGCGGGGGGCAGGACACCGGGGAGCTGTTTTTT. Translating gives CASSSRGSGGQDTGELFF.

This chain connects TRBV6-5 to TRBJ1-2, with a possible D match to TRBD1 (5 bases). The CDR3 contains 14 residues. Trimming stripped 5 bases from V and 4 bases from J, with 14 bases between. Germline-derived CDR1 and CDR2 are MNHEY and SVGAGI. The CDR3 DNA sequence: TGTGCCAGCAGTACCTCCGGACAACTCTATGGCTACACCTTC. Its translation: CASSTSGQLYGYTF.

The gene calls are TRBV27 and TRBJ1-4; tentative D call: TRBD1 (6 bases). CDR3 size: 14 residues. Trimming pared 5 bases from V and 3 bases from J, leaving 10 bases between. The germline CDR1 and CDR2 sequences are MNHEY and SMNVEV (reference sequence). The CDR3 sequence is CASSPQGSNEKLFF. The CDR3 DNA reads TGTGCCAGCAGTCCGCAGGGGTCTAATGAAAAACTGTTTTTT.

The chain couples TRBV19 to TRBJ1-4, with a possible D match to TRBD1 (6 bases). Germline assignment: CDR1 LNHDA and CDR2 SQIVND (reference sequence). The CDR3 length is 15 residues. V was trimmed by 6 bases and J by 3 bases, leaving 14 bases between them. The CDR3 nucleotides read TGTGCCAGTAGCCTTACAGGGAAGGCTAATGAAAAACTGTTTTTT. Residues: CASSLTGKANEKLFF.

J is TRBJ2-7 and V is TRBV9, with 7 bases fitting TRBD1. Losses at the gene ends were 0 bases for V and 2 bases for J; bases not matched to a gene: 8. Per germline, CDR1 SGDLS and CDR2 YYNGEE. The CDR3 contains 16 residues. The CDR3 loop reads CASSVDPPTGAYEQYF. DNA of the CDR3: TGTGCCAGCAGCGTAGACCCCCCAACAGGGGCCTACGAGCAGTACTTC.

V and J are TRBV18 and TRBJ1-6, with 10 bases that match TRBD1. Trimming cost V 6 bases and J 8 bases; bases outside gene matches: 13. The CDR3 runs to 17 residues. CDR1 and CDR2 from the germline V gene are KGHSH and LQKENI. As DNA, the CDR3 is TGTGCCAGCTCTACCCAGGGGGACAGGGGTTTGGATTCACCCCTCCACTTT. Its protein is CASSTQGDRGLDSPLHF.

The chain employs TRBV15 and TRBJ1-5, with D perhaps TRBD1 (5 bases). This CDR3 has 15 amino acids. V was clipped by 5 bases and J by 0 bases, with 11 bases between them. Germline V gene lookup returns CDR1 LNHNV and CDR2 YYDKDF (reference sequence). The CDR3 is CATSPGRDSNQPQHF. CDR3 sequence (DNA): TGTGCCACCAGCCCAGGCAGGGATAGCAATCAGCCCCAGCATTTT.

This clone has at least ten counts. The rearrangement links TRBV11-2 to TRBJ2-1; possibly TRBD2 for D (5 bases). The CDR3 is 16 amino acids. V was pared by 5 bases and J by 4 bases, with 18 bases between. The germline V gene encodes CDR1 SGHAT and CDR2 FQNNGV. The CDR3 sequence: CASSPQKGRDYNEQFF. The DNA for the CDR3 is TGTGCCAGCAGCCCCCAGAAGGGCCGGGATTACAATGAGCAGTTCTTC. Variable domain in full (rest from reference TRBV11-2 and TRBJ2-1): EAGVAQSPRYKIIEKRQSVAFWCNPISGHATLYWYQQILGQGPKLLIQFQNNGVVDDSQLPKDRFSAERLKGVDSTLKIQPAKLEDSAVYLCASSPQKGRDYNEQFFGPGTRLTVL.

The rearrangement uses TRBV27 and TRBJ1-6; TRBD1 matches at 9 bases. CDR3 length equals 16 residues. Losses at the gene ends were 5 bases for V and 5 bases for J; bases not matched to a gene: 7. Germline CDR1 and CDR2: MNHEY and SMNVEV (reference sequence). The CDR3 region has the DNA TGTGCCAGCAGTCCGGGACAGGGCGGACATAATTCACCCCTCCACTTT. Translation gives CASSPGQGGHNSPLHF.

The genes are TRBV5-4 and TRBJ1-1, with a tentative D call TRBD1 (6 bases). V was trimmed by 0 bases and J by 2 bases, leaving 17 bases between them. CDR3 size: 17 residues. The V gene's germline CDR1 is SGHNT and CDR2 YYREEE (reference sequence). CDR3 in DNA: TGTGCCAGCAGCTTGGCCAGGGGAGGGTGGGGTAACACTGAAGCTTTCTTT. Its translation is CASSLARGGWGNTEAFF.